Listed below are T cell receptor beta chains from one sample, sequenced in a study of blood T cell repertoires in COVID-19. Clones were sequenced by immunoSEQ multiplex PCR, and TCRdb holds only the in-frame ones, with some missing. This table has about 97,000 clones, more than 90% appearing once. Input material: peripheral blood. The source of these receptors is a woman between 50 and 59 years old with COVID-19, enrolled during active disease. Each CDR3 is given with its conserved first and last residue. A D gene is named only where the DNA matches it firmly. Size is omitted from some rows. Given values are once, few, many or a class for expanded clones.

D: TRBD2
V: TRBV4-3
J: TRBJ2-1
length: 17
size: NA
CDR3: CASSQDLVGGRGDEQFF
DNA: TGCGCCAGCAGCCAAGATCTGGTCGGGGGGAGGGGCGATGAGCAGTTCTTC

D: NA
V: TRBV5-1
J: TRBJ1-4
length: 15
size: NA
CDR3: CASSLGPASGEKLFF
DNA: TGCGCCAGCAGCTTGGGGCCTGCTTCGGGGGAAAAACTGTTTTTT

D: NA
V: TRBV2
J: TRBJ2-2
length: 15
size: NA
CDR3: CASSERRKNTGELFF
DNA: TGTGCCAGCAGTGAACGGAGGAAGAACACCGGGGAGCTGTTTTTT

D: TRBD2
V: TRBV7-9
J: TRBJ2-3
length: 16
size: NA
CDR3: CASSPSGLAGTDTQYF
DNA: TGTGCCAGCAGCCCCTCGGGACTAGCGGGCACAGATACGCAGTATTTT

D: TRBD1
V: TRBV10-2
J: TRBJ1-2
length: 13
size: NA
CDR3: CASSDRVNYGYTF
DNA: TGCGCCAGCAGCGACAGGGTTAACTATGGCTACACCTTC

D: NA
V: TRBV11-2
J: TRBJ1-2
length: 14
size: NA
CDR3: CASSPPPQGLGYTF
DNA: TGTGCCAGCAGCCCGCCCCCCCAGGGATTAGGCTACACCTTC

D: NA
V: TRBV10-3
J: TRBJ1-5
length: 14
size: NA
CDR3: CAISDRVSNQPQHF
DNA: TGTGCCATCAGTGACAGGGTTAGCAATCAGCCCCAGCATTTT

D: TRBD1
V: TRBV7-2
J: TRBJ1-5
length: 14
size: NA
CDR3: CASSPRQGMQPQHF
DNA: TGTGCCAGCAGCCCTCGACAGGGGATGCAGCCCCAGCATTTT

D: NA
V: TRBV7-9
J: TRBJ1-5
length: 15
size: NA
CDR3: CASSPTGPGNQPQHF
DNA: TGTGCCAGCAGCCCTACAGGGCCAGGCAATCAGCCCCAGCATTTT

D: TRBD1
V: TRBV28
J: TRBJ2-2
length: 14
size: NA
CDR3: CASSRTGGTGELFF
DNA: TGTGCCAGCAGTCGCACAGGGGGCACCGGGGAGCTGTTTTTT

D: NA
V: TRBV4-1
J: TRBJ2-2
length: 18
size: NA
CDR3: CASSPVVATSVAAGELFF
DNA: TGCGCCAGCAGCCCAGTCGTAGCTACATCCGTGGCTGCCGGGGAGCTGTTTTTT

D: NA
V: TRBV11-3
J: TRBJ2-1
length: 14
size: once
CDR3: CASSLGRDYNEQFF
DNA: TGTGCCAGCAGCTTAGGGCGGGACTACAATGAGCAGTTCTTC

D: NA
V: TRBV28
J: TRBJ2-2
length: 14
size: NA
CDR3: CASSYRTRTGELFF
DNA: TGTGCCAGCAGTTACCGGACACGAACCGGGGAGCTGTTTTTT

D: NA
V: TRBV6-5
J: TRBJ1-2
length: 13
size: NA
CDR3: CASSLAAKRGYTF
DNA: TGTGCCAGCTCCCTTGCGGCGAAGAGGGGCTACACCTTC

D: NA
V: TRBV11-3
J: TRBJ2-4
length: 16
size: NA
CDR3: CASSLRLTGSKNIQYF
DNA: TGTGCCAGCAGCTTACGTCTAACAGGGTCCAAAAACATTCAGTACTTC

D: TRBD1
V: TRBV10-1
J: TRBJ1-4
length: 15
size: NA
CDR3: CASSDPGTGAEKLFF
DNA: TGCGCCAGCAGTGACCCCGGGACAGGGGCCGAAAAACTGTTTTTT

D: TRBD1
V: TRBV11-2
J: TRBJ2-3
length: 14
size: few
CDR3: CASSLGQLGDTQYF
DNA: TGTGCCAGCAGCTTGGGACAGCTCGGAGATACGCAGTATTTT

D: NA
V: TRBV19
J: TRBJ1-1
length: 14
size: NA
CDR3: CASSIRGPNTEAFF
DNA: TGTGCCAGTAGTATAAGAGGTCCCAACACTGAAGCTTTCTTT